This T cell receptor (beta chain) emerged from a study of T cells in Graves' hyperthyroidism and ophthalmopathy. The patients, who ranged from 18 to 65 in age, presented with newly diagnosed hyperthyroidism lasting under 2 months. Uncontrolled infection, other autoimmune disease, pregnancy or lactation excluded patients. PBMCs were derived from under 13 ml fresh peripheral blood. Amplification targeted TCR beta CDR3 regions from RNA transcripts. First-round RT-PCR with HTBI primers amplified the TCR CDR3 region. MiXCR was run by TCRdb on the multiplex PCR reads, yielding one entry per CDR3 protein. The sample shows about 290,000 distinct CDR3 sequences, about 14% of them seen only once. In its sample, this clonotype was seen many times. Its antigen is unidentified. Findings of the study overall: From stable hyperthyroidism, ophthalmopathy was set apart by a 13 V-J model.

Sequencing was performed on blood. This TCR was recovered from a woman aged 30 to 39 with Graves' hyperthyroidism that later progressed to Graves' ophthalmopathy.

The CDR3 DNA reads as TGCGCCAGCAGCTTGGCTTGGGGAGATGTCACTGAAGCTTTCTTT. It encodes CASSLAWGDVTEAFF. The chain employs TRBV5-1 and TRBJ1-1; no firm D call. The germline V and J ends were trimmed by 0 bases and 4 bases, with 13 bases remaining between them. This CDR3 is 15 amino acids long. Germline V CDR1 and CDR2: SGHRS, YFSETQ.